This entry describes one T cell receptor beta chain. What it binds is unknown. The data were taken from a study of shared clonotypes between healthy human individuals. Study-wide findings and caveats: Compared with clonotypes that all four donors shared, non-shared clonotypes had lower generation probabilities. Researchers sampled blood only, noting tissue repertoires likely differ.

CDR1 is SQVTM and CDR2 is ANQGSEA in the germline V gene. V gave up 1 base and J gave up 6 bases, with 7 bases separating them. The CDR3 loop spans 12 amino acids. Several immunoSEQ plates received, in even portions, the genomic DNA of each subset. Assay used: immunoSEQ multiplex PCR; TCRdb lists only in-frame clones, some missing. The sample consists of 660,000 or so clones, approximately 96% of them appearing once. Naive CD8 cells lacked CD45RO, underwent positive selection for CCR7 and left out terminally differentiated effector memory CD45RA+ cells. The sample was naive CD8+ T cells sorted from blood. The chain carries TRBV29-1 and TRBJ2-1; D possibly corresponds to TRBD1 (5 bases). This sequence was found in a woman in her thirties in good health. The CDR3 bases are TGCAGCGTTGAAGGGGGCGGCAATGAGCAGTTCTTC. This translates into CSVEGGGNEQFF.